The 11 T cell receptor beta chains below were found in one sample sequenced in a study of neurological immune-mediated disorders. MiXCR, run by TCRdb on the 5' RACE reads, gives a single entry per CDR3 protein. This table has 36,000 or so distinct CDR3 sequences, 10% appearing once. The sequencing input was PBMCs. The receptors were gathered from a woman in her twenties or thirties with HTLV-1-associated myelopathy (HAM/TSP).

This clonotype was observed many times. J is TRBJ2-3 and V is TRBV5-5; D might be TRBD1 or TRBD2, each matching 6 bases. The CDR3 consists of 17 residues. The V end lost 4 bases, the J end lost 1 base, and 19 bases lay between the germline ends. Per the germline V gene, CDR1 is SGHKS and CDR2 is YYEKEE (reference sequence). The CDR3 DNA reads as TGTGCCAGCAGCCCCGGCCTTCGGGGGCAAGGCACAGATACGCAGTATTTT. Translation gives CASSPGLRGQGTDTQYF.

This clonotype was recorded many times. This rearrangement joins TRBV20-1 to TRBJ2-7, with TRBD1 matching over 10 bases. Germline V gene lookup returns CDR1 DFQATT and CDR2 SNEGSKA (reference sequence). The CDR3 consists of 15 residues. Trimming at V came to 1 base and at J to 1 base, leaving 4 bases not matched to a gene. Here the CDR3 reads CSARAGDRGSYEQYF. CDR3 sequence (DNA): TGCAGTGCTAGAGCGGGGGACAGGGGATCCTACGAGCAGTACTTC.

This clonotype was seen only once. The chain couples TRBV7-9 to TRBJ2-7; 9 bases are a match to TRBD2. The V segment lost 10 bases and the J segment 4 bases; nucleotides outside the gene matches: 8. Germline-derived CDR1 and CDR2 are SEHNR and FQNEAQ (reference sequence). This CDR3 comprises 13 residues. CDR3 amino acids: CATSSGGTYEQYF. The CDR3 nucleotides are TGTGCCACCAGTAGCGGGGGAACATACGAGCAGTACTTC.

This clonotype appeared many times. The chain couples TRBV7-2 to TRBJ1-2; D not resolved. V lost 1 base to trimming and J lost 5 bases, with 8 bases between them. This CDR3 spans 13 amino acids. The germline V gene has CDR1 SGHTA and CDR2 FQGNSA. For the CDR3, the DNA is TGTGCCAGCAGCTTAGGGGCAGTTTATGGCTACACCTTC. This encodes CASSLGAVYGYTF.

This clonotype was seen a handful of times. V and J are TRBV6-1 and TRBJ2-3; D may correspond to TRBD1 or TRBD2 (5 bases each). Germline CDR1 reads MNHNS; CDR2 reads SASEGT. CDR3 length: 17 residues. V dropped 6 bases and J dropped 2 bases, with 21 bases sitting between them. CDR3: CASSGLPRGRFTDTQYF. The CDR3 DNA follows: TGTGCCAGCAGCGGTCTCCCCCGGGGCAGATTCACAGATACGCAGTATTTT.

This clonotype was seen repeatedly, ten times or more. The rearrangement joins TRBV5-1 to TRBJ2-1, with 7 nucleotides matching TRBD2. From germline, CDR1 is SGHRS and CDR2 YFSETQ. With V trimmed by 4 bases and J by 3 bases, 4 bases remained unmatched. This CDR3 spans 14 amino acids. CDR3 sequence: CASSGGGGYNEQFF. The CDR3 DNA reads as TGCGCCAGCAGCGGGGGGGGTGGCTACAATGAGCAGTTCTTC.

With respect to this clonotype: A much larger clone sits a single nucleotide away, making a read error possible. V gene TRBV7-2 combines with J gene TRBJ2-7; TRBD2 aligns across 10 bases. The CDR3 has 15 amino acids. The V gene end was trimmed by 3 bases and the J gene end by 6 bases; junction bases not matched to a gene: 8. Germline V gives CDR1 SGHTA, CDR2 FQGNSA. CDR3 coding DNA: TGTGCCAGCAGCTTTTACCTAGCGGGGGCTTCCGAGCAGTACTTC. It encodes CASSFYLAGASEQYF.

The genes are TRBV5-6 and TRBJ2-7; 10 bases line up with TRBD2. CDR3 length: 13 residues. V shed 4 bases, J shed 4 bases, and the junction held 2 bases outside the gene matches. Germline loops: CDR1 SGHDT, CDR2 YYEEEE. The DNA for the CDR3 is TGTGCCAGCAGCCCGACTAGCGGGTACGAGCAGTACTTC. Translated, it gives CASSPTSGYEQYF.

This clonotype occurred many times. V is TRBV20-1 and J is TRBJ2-3, with 11 positions matching TRBD2. The V and J ends lost 0 bases and 1 base, in that order; junction bases with no gene match: 9. From germline, CDR1 is DFQATT and CDR2 SNEGSKA (reference sequence). CDR3 length: 18 residues. In nucleotides, the CDR3 is TGCAGTGCTAGAGATGGGCTAGCGGGGGGTTGGGGCACAGATACGCAGTATTTT. This translates into CSARDGLAGGWGTDTQYF.

This clonotype was observed many times. The gene calls are TRBV5-1 and TRBJ2-7; D unclear. Germline CDR1 and CDR2: SGHRS and YFSETQ. This CDR3 has 14 amino acids. Trimming shortened V by 7 bases and J by 5 bases, and 19 bases separated the two germline ends. CDR3 loop: CASASDGSLDEQYF. Written as DNA, the CDR3 is TGCGCCAGCGCATCGGACGGTTCGTTGGACGAGCAGTACTTC.

This clonotype was recorded many times. Here the CDR3 reads CASSLGGASTDTQYF. The CDR3 bases are TGCGCCAGCAGCTTGGGCGGGGCTAGCACAGATACGCAGTATTTT. The rearrangement joins TRBV5-1 to TRBJ2-3, with a weak D call TRBD2 (6 bases). The V end lost 0 bases, the J end lost 0 bases, and 8 bases lay between the germline ends. Germline CDR1 and CDR2: SGHRS and YFSETQ. This CDR3 contains 15 residues.